This T cell receptor beta chain came from a study of blood T cell repertoires in COVID-19. Deletions cut 5 bases from V and 7 bases from J, with 18 bases between. CDR3 length: 16 amino acids. Germline CDR1 and CDR2: LNHDA and SQIVND (reference sequence). As originally analysed: Cell counts per sample came from amplifying reference gene primers. Here immunoSEQ multiplex PCR was the method, and the copy in TCRdb shows in-frame clones only, minus some. That table furnishes V, J and clone size, whereas the DNA furnished D and trimming. The sample carries about 500,000 clones, around 87% recorded once. Specimen: PBMCs or T cells enriched from blood (not recorded which). This receptor was obtained from a woman under 30 who had recovered from COVID-19. The chain couples TRBV19 to TRBJ1-6; no reliable D call. CDR3 residues: CASSYGGSALNSPLHF. In DNA, the CDR3 is TGTGCCAGTAGTTATGGAGGGTCGGCCCTCAATTCACCCCTCCACTTT.